This T cell receptor beta chain was captured in a study of shared clonotypes between healthy human individuals (dated by TCRdb to about 2020). Notes on the research overall: A couple of women and three men aged 18 to 49 years were included in the cohort. For each donor, CD4 naive and CD4 memory were each run on three plates, CD8 naive on two plates, and CD8 memory on one plate. Blood TCR repertoires of roughly 5 healthy adults were deeply sequenced to estimate repertoire size and the extent of clonotype sharing between individuals. To increase sequencing depth and limit assay-specific biases, TCR repertoire library preparation and sequencing were carried out by different laboratories using diverse techniques. Each donor's leukapheresis produced roughly between roughly 0.94 and 9.5 billion PBMCs.

The research as a whole found: Based on pairwise subsampling, the degree of clonotype sharing among donors was expected to be affected by sequencing depth. Approximately 5% of naive CD4, 3.5% of naive CD8, roughly 2.4% of memory CD4, and roughly 0.4% of memory CD8 clonotypes were shared across several donors. Even with the large sequencing depth, rarefaction of the sorted-subset datasets indicated that sequencing was incomplete. Sampling was restricted to blood, and TCR repertoires in tissues likely differ from the TCR repertoires found in blood. Higher generation probabilities were observed for clonotypes shared by all four sorted-subset donors than for non-shared clonotypes. Naive subsets generally had larger estimated clonotype richness than memory subsets did. The genetic and exposure-history diversity represented was limited by the small number of donors.

Donors were healthy HIV-negative adults with no recently reported acute infections or vaccinations. Every donor was a Caucasian adult living in Nashville, Tennessee, USA. CD4+ T cells were enriched through magnetic negative selection, after which naive cells were positively selected on CD45RA and the remaining negative fraction served as the memory subset. Blood was obtained by leukapheresis, after which PBMCs were separated by Ficoll-Histopaque density gradient centrifugation and cryopreserved in liquid nitrogen vapor phase. Analytical flow cytometry was used to check the purity and quantity of every magnetically sorted T cell population. Each sorted fraction had its genomic DNA isolated and then quantified by UV absorbance on a Nanodrop 2000c. From the cysteine up to the phenylalanine, the CDR3 has a length of 15 residues. Only the CDR3 portion is preserved as DNA: 45 bases, with reading frame beginning at the first base. Taken from the germline V gene (reference sequence), the CDR1 and CDR2 loops are LNHDA and SQIVND. V is shortened by 6 bases, J by 4 bases, and the region joining them spans 18 bases.

Note on this clone: Its target antigen remains unknown. No much larger clone exists at a distance of one base, and base qualities are not known.

Using the deep immunoSEQ assay, multiplex PCR amplified TCR CDR3 regions from genomic DNA. Genomic DNA extracted from each cell subset was distributed evenly over all wells of several immunoSEQ 96-well plates, and each plate served as one replicate. Each replicate PCR for sorted subsets received approximately 200 ng genomic DNA, equal to tens of thousands of T cell genomes. Purified libraries were measured with a Qubit 3.0 fluorometer, size-checked on a Bioanalyzer 2100, and measured again with the KAPA Library Quantification kit. Every immunoSEQ 96-well plate was sequenced on a dedicated single-read 150-cycle Illumina NextSeq 550 flow cell. As for the authors' bioinformatics: Because the immunoSEQ output held only junctional sequences and lacked quality scores, the filtering could not match the filtering applied to full-length reads. Sequences were annotated with PyIR, a Python wrapper for IgBLAST v1.9, using IMGT germline references to assign V/J genes and CDR3. Any read was removed if the V/J assignment was weak (E-value above 1e-6), the CDR3 was missing, or the read contained stop codons, out-of-frame junctions, or ambiguous translated residues. V3J clonotypes were defined as sequences sharing an identical inferred V gene, J gene, and CDR3 amino acid sequence. To compute the percentage overlap between repertoires, the number of shared unique clonotypes was divided by the size of the smaller repertoire. Three approaches were used to assess repertoire richness: RTK rarefaction, the Chao1 estimator, and Recon v2.1 estimates of unobserved clonotypes. OLGA was used to compute generation probabilities for all TCRbeta clonotypes that the gDNA method yielded from four donors. This is the immuneACCESS table as TCRdb keeps it, with only in-frame sequences that have V and J called. A part of the clones is gone; compared with another copy, unresolved V genes explain less than half, and the rest is unexplained. V and J calls and clone size are copied from that table; D and trimming were computed from the DNA. The sample table lists more than 1,200,000 clones, about 98.5% of them with a count of one. The ten largest make up around 0.38% of the sample.

Sequenced input: naive CD4+ T cells sorted from blood. This specimen's cell subset or site label, interpreted: CD45RA+ positively selected. The receptor comes from a man younger than 45 in good health. The chain is assembled from TRBV19 and TRBJ2-5; the D gene assignment is perhaps TRBD1 or TRBD2, with each matching 5 bases. The nucleotide sequence is TGTGCCAGTAGAAGGAGAACGGGGACGTCAGAGACCCAGTACTTC. Its coded protein is CASRRRTGTSETQYF.